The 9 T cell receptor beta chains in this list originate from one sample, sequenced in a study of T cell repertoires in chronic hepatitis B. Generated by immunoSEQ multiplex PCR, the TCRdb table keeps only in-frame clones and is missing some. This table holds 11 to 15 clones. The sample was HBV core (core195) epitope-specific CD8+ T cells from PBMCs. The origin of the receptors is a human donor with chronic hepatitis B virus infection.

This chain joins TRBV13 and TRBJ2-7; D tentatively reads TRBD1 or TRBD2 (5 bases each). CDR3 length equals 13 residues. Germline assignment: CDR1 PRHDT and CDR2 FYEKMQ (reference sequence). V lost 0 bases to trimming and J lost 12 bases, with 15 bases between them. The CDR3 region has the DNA TGTGCCAGCAGCTTAGGCCCGTGGGACCTGATGTACTTC. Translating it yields CASSLGPWDLMYF.

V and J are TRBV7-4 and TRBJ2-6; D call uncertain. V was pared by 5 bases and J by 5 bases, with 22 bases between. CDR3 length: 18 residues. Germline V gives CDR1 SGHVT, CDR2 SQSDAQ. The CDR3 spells CASSAIPSSQSRANVLTF. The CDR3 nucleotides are TGTGCCAGCAGCGCAATTCCCAGCTCACAAAGTCGGGCCAACGTCCTGACTTTC.

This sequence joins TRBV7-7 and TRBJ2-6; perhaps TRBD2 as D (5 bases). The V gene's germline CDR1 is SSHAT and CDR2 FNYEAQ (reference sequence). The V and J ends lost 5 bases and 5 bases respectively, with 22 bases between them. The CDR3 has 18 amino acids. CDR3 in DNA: TGTGCCAGCAGCAATCACACTAGGCCACAAAGTCGGGCCAACGTCCTGACTTTC. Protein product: CASSNHTRPQSRANVLTF.

For the CDR3, the DNA is TGTGCCAGTAGTATAGATCCGCGGGAAGCTTTCTTT. It yields the protein CASSIDPREAFF. The V call is TRBV19, the J call TRBJ1-1, with unresolved D. Trimming shortened V by 0 bases and J by 8 bases, and 7 bases separated the two germline ends. The CDR3 runs 12 residues. The germline V gene has CDR1 LNHDA and CDR2 SQIVND (reference sequence).

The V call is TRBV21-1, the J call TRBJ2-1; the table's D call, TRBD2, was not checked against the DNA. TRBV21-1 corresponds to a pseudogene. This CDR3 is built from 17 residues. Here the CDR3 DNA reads TGTGCCAGCAGGGCCGAAATAGCACACCATTCCGACAATGAGCAGTTCTTC. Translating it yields CASRAEIAHHSDNEQFF.

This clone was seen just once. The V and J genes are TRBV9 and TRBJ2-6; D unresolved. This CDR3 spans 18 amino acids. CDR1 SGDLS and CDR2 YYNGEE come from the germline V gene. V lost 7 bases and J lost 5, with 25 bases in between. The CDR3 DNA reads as TGTGCCAGCCTTAACAAGTACTCAAAACAAAGTCGGGCCAACGTCCTGACTTTC. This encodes CASLNKYSKQSRANVLTF.

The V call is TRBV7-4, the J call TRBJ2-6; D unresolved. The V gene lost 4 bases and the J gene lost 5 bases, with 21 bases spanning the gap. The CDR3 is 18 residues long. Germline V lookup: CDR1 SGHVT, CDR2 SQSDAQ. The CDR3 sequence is CASSSPVHSQSRANVLTF. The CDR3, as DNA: TGTGCCAGCAGCTCACCTGTTCACTCACAAAGTCGGGCCAACGTCCTGACTTTC.

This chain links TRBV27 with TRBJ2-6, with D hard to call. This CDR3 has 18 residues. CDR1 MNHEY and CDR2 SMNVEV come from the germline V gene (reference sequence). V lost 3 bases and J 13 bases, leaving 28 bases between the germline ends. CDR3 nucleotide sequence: TGTGCCAGCAGTTTTGAGGTTCCGGCTACAAAGTCGGGCCAAGTCCTGACTTTC. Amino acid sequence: CASSFEVPATKSGQVLTF.

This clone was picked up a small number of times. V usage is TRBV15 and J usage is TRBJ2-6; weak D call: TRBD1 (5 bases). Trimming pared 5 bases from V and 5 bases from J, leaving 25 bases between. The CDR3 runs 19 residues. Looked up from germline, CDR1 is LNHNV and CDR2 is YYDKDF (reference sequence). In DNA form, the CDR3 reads TGTGCCACCAGCCATCTGAGAAGGTGTGGACAAAGTCGGGCCAACGTCCTGACTTTC. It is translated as CATSHLRRCGQSRANVLTF.